The rows below give T cell receptor beta chains drawn from one sample of a study of T-cell memory formation after mild COVID-19. TCRdb re-derived calls from the 5' RACE reads in MiXCR, one entry per CDR3 protein. The sample lists about 470,000 distinct CDR3 sequences, around a quarter seen once, with about an eighth in the top ten. The specimen sequenced was PBMCs or a T cell subset sorted from them (not recorded which). These receptors were taken from an adult woman who had mild COVID-19 (a few samples of this study predate the infection). Cell type and time point are not known. Both conserved end residues are part of each CDR3. The D gene is left open where the match is weak. Rows give clone size only sometimes, using once, few, many, or a class for an expanded clone.

D,size,V,J,DNA,CDR3
NA,NA,TRBV6-5,TRBJ2-1,TGTGCCAGCAGCGATAGACTGGGTGATGAGCAGTTCTTC,CASSDRLGDEQFF
NA,few,TRBV4-1,TRBJ2-1,TGCGCCAGCAGCCCAGGATGGGGCTCCTACAATGAGCAGTTCTTC,CASSPGWGSYNEQFF
NA,NA,TRBV20-1,TRBJ1-1,TGCAGTGCTAGAGACCACAGGAGGAGCCTTATGACGGCTGAAGCTTTCTTT,CSARDHRRSLMTAEAFF
TRBD1,many,TRBV6-6,TRBJ2-6,TGTGCCAGCAGTTACTCGAACAGGGGAATTCCCCCTTTATCTGGGGCCAACGTCCTGACTTTC,CASSYSNRGIPPLSGANVLTF
NA,once,TRBV6-5,TRBJ1-2,TGTGCCAGCAGTATGGCAGGAGTGAACTATGGCTACACCTTC,CASSMAGVNYGYTF
NA,few,TRBV7-2,TRBJ2-7,TGTGCCAGCAGCAATCTGGACAGTATACTCTACGAGCAGTACTTC,CASSNLDSILYEQYF
NA,few,TRBV5-4,TRBJ2-2,TGTGCCAGCAGAATAGAGAGGACCGGGGAGCTGTTTTTT,CASRIERTGELFF
TRBD1,NA,TRBV7-9,TRBJ1-6,TGTGCCAGCAGCCCTGACAGGGTTCGGTCACCCCTCCACTTT,CASSPDRVRSPLHF
TRBD2,NA,TRBV5-6,TRBJ2-2,TGTGCCAGCAGCTTGGTGGTCCCCCGGTCACTAGCGGGAGACACCGGGGAGCTGTTTTTT,CASSLVVPRSLAGDTGELFF
NA,once,TRBV5-1,TRBJ1-5,TGCGCCAGCAGCCCTGGCTCCAGCAATCAGCCCCAGCATTTT,CASSPGSSNQPQHF
NA,NA,TRBV12-3/TRBV12-4,TRBJ2-3,TGTGCCAGCAGTTTATGGCGGGCCTCGAGGGATACGCAGTATTTT,CASSLWRASRDTQYF
NA,few,TRBV5-1,TRBJ2-1,TGCGCCAGCAGCCTCCCGGGGCGGGACTCCTACAATGAGCAGTTCTTC,CASSLPGRDSYNEQFF
NA,few,TRBV20-1,TRBJ2-5,TGCAGTGCCTACCGGGAATCCCAGTACTTC,CSAYRESQYF
TRBD1,NA,TRBV7-8,TRBJ1-5,TGTGCCAGCAGCTTAGTTTTGGGGCAGGGGGTGAATCAGCCCCAGCATTTT,CASSLVLGQGVNQPQHF
NA,few,TRBV9,TRBJ2-1,TGTGCCAGCAGCCCCGTTTCTGCGGAGCTCAATGAGCAGTTCTTC,CASSPVSAELNEQFF
TRBD2,few,TRBV4-3,TRBJ2-7,TGCGCCAGCAGCCAAGGGCGGGCGGGAGGCTACGAGCAGTACTTC,CASSQGRAGGYEQYF
TRBD1,NA,TRBV4-2,TRBJ1-3,TGTGCCAGCAGCCAAGATTCAGACAGGGTGGGCGGAAACACCACATATTTT,CASSQDSDRVGGNTTYF
NA,NA,TRBV7-2,TRBJ2-7,TGTTCCAGCAGCTTAGATTTTGTCTACGAGCAGTACTTC,CSSSLDFVYEQYF
NA,NA,TRBV5-1,TRBJ2-5,TGCGCCAGCTCAAATTCAAGGGGGGCTGGGGAGACCCAGTACTTC,CASSNSRGAGETQYF
NA,NA,TRBV12-3/TRBV12-4,TRBJ2-4,TGTGCCAGCAGTATCAGGGAGAGGTGGGACATTCAGTACTTC,CASSIRERWDIQYF
TRBD2,few,TRBV20-1,TRBJ2-2,TGCAGTGCTACTAGCGGGAGAGCGAACACCGGGGAGCTGTTTTTT,CSATSGRANTGELFF
TRBD2,NA,TRBV5-1,TRBJ2-3,TGCGCCAGCAGCTTGGGCCTGACTAGCGGGGGGGCCGCAGATACGCAGTATTTT,CASSLGLTSGGAADTQYF
NA,few,TRBV20-1,TRBJ2-2,TGCAGTGCAGGGTTGGCCGGGGAGCTGTTTTTT,CSAGLAGELFF
NA,many,TRBV20-1,TRBJ2-5,TGCAGTCCGGCTTCTTCACGTGAGACCCAGTACTTC,CSPASSRETQYF
NA,NA,TRBV2,TRBJ2-1,TGTGCCAGCAGTGGTTCAGCGTACAATGAGCAGTTCTTC,CASSGSAYNEQFF
NA,NA,TRBV28,TRBJ2-7,TGTGCCAGCAGTTTACGCCGCCCGGGCTACGAGCAGTACTTC,CASSLRRPGYEQYF
NA,NA,TRBV12-3/TRBV12-4,TRBJ2-3,TGTGCCAGCAGTCCGGGACTGACTAGCACAGATACGCAGTATTTT,CASSPGLTSTDTQYF
NA,NA,TRBV29-1,TRBJ1-1,TGCAGCGTTGAGGAAAATCTATCAATGAACACTGAAGCTTTCTTT,CSVEENLSMNTEAFF
NA,few,TRBV12-3/TRBV12-4,TRBJ2-1,TGTGCCAGCAGTTTGGCGGGGATTGAGCAGTTCTTC,CASSLAGIEQFF
NA,NA,TRBV6-1,TRBJ2-7,TGTGCCAGCACCCTGATGGACGAGCAGTACTTC,CASTLMDEQYF
TRBD2,few,TRBV5-1,TRBJ2-3,TGCGCCAGCAGCTTGGAAACGGGAGGGCCAACAGATACGCAGTATTTT,CASSLETGGPTDTQYF
NA,few,TRBV20-1,TRBJ1-6,TGCAGTAGAACAGGGTTGATACCCAGTTCACCCCTCCACTTT,CSRTGLIPSSPLHF
NA,NA,TRBV11-3,TRBJ2-7,TGTGCCAGCAGCTTATACAACTCCTACGAGCAGTACTTC,CASSLYNSYEQYF
NA,few,TRBV6-2/TRBV6-3,TRBJ2-2,TGTGCCAGCAGTTGGACGGGACGGACATCAACCGGGGAGCTGTTTTTT,CASSWTGRTSTGELFF
NA,few,TRBV20-1,TRBJ1-6,TGCAGTGCTAGAGAACAGATCTCCTATAATTCACCCCTCCACTTT,CSAREQISYNSPLHF
NA,NA,TRBV6-4,TRBJ2-1,TGTGCCAGCAGTGACTCATCCTACAATGAGCAGTTCTTC,CASSDSSYNEQFF
TRBD1,few,TRBV5-6,TRBJ2-3,TGTGCCAGCAGTGGGACAGGGGTGGGGGATACGCAGTATTTT,CASSGTGVGDTQYF
NA,few,TRBV3-1,TRBJ1-4,TGTGCCAGCAGCCAGGGGGCCGGTAATGAAAAACTGTTTTTT,CASSQGAGNEKLFF
TRBD1,few,TRBV6-4,TRBJ2-1,TGTGCCAGCAGTGAGACAGGGGGTGAAAGCAATGAGCAGTTCTTC,CASSETGGESNEQFF
NA,few,TRBV15,TRBJ2-3,TGTGCCACCAGCAGAGATGAGGCTGCAACCGTAGCCTCAACAGATACGCAGTATTTT,CATSRDEAATVASTDTQYF
TRBD2,few,TRBV7-6,TRBJ2-5,TGTGCCAGCAGCTTAGGACGGCTAGCGGGGTCGGAGACCCAGTACTTC,CASSLGRLAGSETQYF